Following are 21 T cell receptor beta chains from one sample sequenced in a study of T cell repertoires in aging, cancer and after chemotherapy (dated by TCRdb to between 2017 and 2020). TCRdb shows the sequencer as Illumina MiSeq. Multiplex touch-down PCR with a mixed TRB-A/B primer pool was used to amplify rearranged TRB sequences covering the V, D and J segments. The public reads were reanalyzed by TCRdb: fastp trimming at Q25, MiXCR alignment, in-frame beta chains only. Each CDR3 protein gets just one entry, which takes the most common genes and DNA from the rows behind it. This sample has roughly 3,000 distinct CDR3 sequences in its table, and approximately 50% of those were observed once. Around 66% of the sample lies in the top ten. Instead of sorted cells or RNA, genomic DNA extracted from peripheral blood served as the source for amplifying TCR beta rearrangements. The sequenced material came from blood. Every receptor here comes from a human donor with a blood cancer.

CDR3 bases: TGTGCCAGCAGCTTTCGACGGGCCAACCAGATCTACGAGAAGCCCCAGCATTTT. Translated: CASSFRRANQIYEKPQHF. The chain employs TRBV5-6 and TRBJ1-5; no definite D call. The V gene's germline CDR1 is SGHDT and CDR2 YYEEEE. Between the trimmed V and J ends, which lost 2 bases and 8 bases, there was a span of 26 bases. The CDR3 spans 18 residues.

CDR3: CSARAAGGRPYNEQFF. DNA for the CDR3: TGCAGTGCTAGAGCAGCGGGGGGGCGGCCCTACAATGAGCAGTTCTTC. This chain connects TRBV20-1 to TRBJ2-1, with 10 bases fitting TRBD2. The V segment lost 1 base and the J segment 2 bases; nucleotides outside the gene matches: 5. From germline, CDR1 is DFQATT and CDR2 SNEGSKA (reference sequence). The CDR3 runs to 16 residues.

The rearrangement joins TRBV12-3 or TRBV12-4 to TRBJ1-4; D unresolved. V was trimmed by 2 bases and J by 0 bases, leaving 16 bases between them. The CDR3 runs to 18 residues. DNA of the CDR3: TGTGCCAGCAGTTTAATAGGCGGCAGCCTAGCAACTAATGAAAAACTGTTTTTT. As protein: CASSLIGGSLATNEKLFF.

In this sample, this clonotype turned up a few times. The J gene is TRBJ1-5, the V gene TRBV6-1, with D hard to call. Germline CDR1 MNHNS, CDR2 SASEGT. Trimming shortened V by 5 bases and J by 1 base, and 6 bases separated the two germline ends. The CDR3 runs to 13 residues. The CDR3 coding sequence is TGTGCCAGCAGTCTAGACAGCAATCAGCCCCAGCATTTT. The encoded protein is CASSLDSNQPQHF.

CDR3 residues: CASSFRGRETQYF. CDR3 DNA sequence: TGTGCCAGCAGCTTCCGCGGGAGGGAGACCCAGTACTTC. The chain joins TRBV5-4 to TRBJ2-5, with TRBD2 matching over 8 bases. Germline lookup yields CDR1 SGHNT and CDR2 YYREEE (reference sequence). The ends lost 2 bases at V and 5 bases at J; junction bases unmatched: 2. The CDR3 runs 13 residues. The variable domain in full, completed from reference TRBV5-4 and TRBJ2-5, reads ETGVTQSPTHLIKTRGQQVTLRCSSQSGHNTVSWYQQALGQGPQFIFQYYREEENGRGNFPPRFSGLQFPNYSSELNVNALELDDSALYLCASSFRGRETQYFGPGTRLLVL.

The chain couples TRBV5-1 to TRBJ2-3, with 9 bases matching TRBD1. CDR3 length: 16 residues. The trim removed 4 bases at V and 1 base at J, leaving 7 bases unmatched. Germline V gene sequence: CDR1 SGHRS, CDR2 YFSETQ. The CDR3 nucleotides are TGCGCCAGCAGCCAACAGGGGGCCAGGGGCACAGATACGCAGTATTTT. It codes for CASSQQGARGTDTQYF.

This clonotype was recorded once. The J gene is TRBJ2-7, the V gene TRBV12-3 or TRBV12-4; the match to TRBD1 covers 7 bases. The V and J ends lost 4 bases and 7 bases, in that order; junction bases with no gene match: 7. This CDR3 is 13 amino acids long. The CDR3 protein is CASSSTGVREQYF. CDR3 in DNA: TGTGCCAGCAGTTCAACAGGGGTCAGGGAGCAGTACTTC.

This clonotype was counted only a few times. The rearrangement joins TRBV6-5 to TRBJ2-5, with 11 bases matching TRBD2. The ends lost 5 bases at V and 4 bases at J; junction bases unmatched: 9. The CDR3 has 16 amino acids. Per the germline V gene, CDR1 is MNHEY and CDR2 is SVGAGI. The CDR3 DNA reads TGTGCCAGCAGTGAACTAGCGGGGGCGAGGGGAGAGACCCAGTACTTC. Encoded protein: CASSELAGARGETQYF.

This clonotype was detected only a few times. This chain links TRBV6-5 with TRBJ1-2; 7 nucleotides match TRBD1. The CDR3 is 14 residues long. Trimming removed 3 bases from V and 5 bases from J; junction bases left unmatched: 6. The V gene's germline CDR1 is MNHEY and CDR2 SVGAGI. The CDR3 spells CASSYNQGVYGYTF. In DNA, the CDR3 is TGTGCCAGCAGTTATAATCAGGGGGTGTATGGCTACACCTTC.

The V call is TRBV6-6, the J call TRBJ1-5; the D is unclear. V lost 1 base and J 6 bases, leaving 16 bases between the germline ends. The CDR3 runs 16 residues. From germline, CDR1 is MNHNY and CDR2 SVGAGI (reference sequence). CDR3 nucleotides: TGTGCCAGCAGTTACTTGTTTTTTGGGTTTGGTCAGCCCCAGCATTTT. Translating gives CASSYLFFGFGQPQHF.

This clonotype was detected once. V is TRBV6-6 and J is TRBJ2-4; D possibly corresponds to TRBD1 (6 bases). The ends were cut back, 9 bases at V and 1 base at J, with 13 bases in the middle. Germline V CDR1 and CDR2: MNHNY, SVGAGI (reference sequence). The CDR3 is 14 residues long. In DNA form, the CDR3 reads TGTGCCAGTTGGAACAGGGAGGCCAAAAACATTCAGTACTTC. This encodes CASWNREAKNIQYF.

The chain uses TRBV10-3 and TRBJ2-4; no reliable D call. The J call is doubtful: the DNA matches TRBJ2-7 better. CDR3 length equals 12 residues. Per the germline V gene, CDR1 is ENHRY and CDR2 is SYGVKD. In DNA form, the CDR3 reads TGTGCCACCGAAGTGAGCTCCTACGAGCAGTACTTC. Translated: CATEVSSYEQYF.

As for this clonotype: A junction end diverges from the germline sequence, so it may reflect a read error. The rearrangement joins TRBV5-4 to TRBJ1-6; D gene unclear. Per the germline V gene, CDR1 is SGHNT and CDR2 is YYREEE (reference sequence). CDR3 length: 15 residues. In DNA form, the CDR3 reads TGCGCCAGCAGCTTGGAACCCGGGCGAGGGTCACCCCTCCACTTT. This sequence encodes CASSLEPGRGSPLHF.

With regard to this clonotype: The germline gene is not matched at one end of the junction; a read error may be the cause. The V call is TRBV5-1, the J call TRBJ2-5; possibly TRBD2 for D (5 bases). The CDR3 runs 14 residues. CDR1 and CDR2 from the germline V gene are SGHRS and YFSETQ. The CDR3 protein is CASSLCRDRETQYF. The DNA for the CDR3 is TGTGCCAGCAGCTTGTGTCGGGATCGGGAGACCCAGTACTTC.

The chain employs TRBV30 and TRBJ2-7; D possibly corresponds to TRBD2 (5 bases). The V end lost 5 bases, the J end lost 2 bases, and 10 bases lay between the germline ends. The germline V gene has CDR1 GTSNPN and CDR2 SVGIG (reference sequence). The CDR3 length is 12 residues. CDR3 amino acids: CAWEAGTYEQYF. The CDR3 DNA reads TGTGCCTGGGAGGCGGGTACCTACGAGCAGTACTTC.

The chain combines TRBV19 with TRBJ2-2; 9 nucleotides agree with TRBD1. CDR3 size: 16 residues. Germline V CDR1 and CDR2: LNHDA, SQIVND (reference sequence). V dropped 3 bases and J dropped 4; count of bases not matched to a gene: 6. CDR3 nucleotides: TGTGCCAGTAGTATCATGGGACAGGGACCCACCGGGGAGCTGTTTTTT. Protein sequence: CASSIMGQGPTGELFF.

This clonotype was seen more than once but under ten times. The rearrangement joins TRBV30 to TRBJ1-1; D unresolved. Looked up from germline, CDR1 is GTSNPN and CDR2 is SVGIG (reference sequence). The CDR3 covers 13 residues. The germline V and J ends were trimmed by 0 bases and 11 bases, with 16 bases remaining between them. This CDR3 is CAWSVQNTKEAFF. The CDR3 region has the DNA TGTGCCTGGAGTGTACAAAACACCAAGGAGGCTTTCTTT.

This clonotype was counted only a few times. The CDR3 bases are TGTGCCAGCAGCTTGGTCGCAGCTAACTATGGCTACACCTTC. This sequence encodes CASSLVAANYGYTF. The rearrangement links TRBV5-6 to TRBJ1-2; no clear D. The CDR3 has 14 amino acids. From germline, CDR1 is SGHDT and CDR2 YYEEEE. Trimming took 0 bases from V and 0 from J, leaving 6 bases between them.

V gene TRBV6-4 combines with J gene TRBJ2-2, with D possibly matching TRBD2 (5 bases). V was cut by 4 bases and J by 4 bases, with 10 bases left in between. CDR3 size: 14 residues. Looked up from germline, CDR1 is MRHNA and CDR2 is SNTAGT. The CDR3 sequence is CASSVEGPTGELFF. CDR3 coding DNA: TGTGCCAGCAGTGTTGAGGGTCCCACCGGGGAGCTGTTTTTT.

This chain connects TRBV12-3 or TRBV12-4 to TRBJ2-7; D gene ambiguous. This CDR3 has 15 residues. Trimming took off 3 bases at V and 1 base at J, with 13 bases between the two ends. Here the CDR3 DNA reads TGTGCCAGCAGTTTTAGGACCTCCGCGTCCTACGAGCAGTACTTC. It specifies CASSFRTSASYEQYF.

V gene TRBV20-1 combines with J gene TRBJ1-4; D not certain. Deletions cut 2 bases from V and 8 bases from J, with 12 bases between. Germline CDR1 is DFQATT and CDR2 is SNEGSKA (reference sequence). The CDR3 runs to 13 residues. The CDR3 DNA is TGCAGTGCTAGATTCCCGGGCCTCGAAAAACTGTTTTTT. This codes for CSARFPGLEKLFF.